This T cell receptor beta chain was obtained from a study of cytomegalovirus exposure and HLA in healthy donors. The PCR used 60 Vbeta and 13 Jbeta primers. Only in-frame clones appear in the TCRdb table, and some are missing; sequencing was by immunoSEQ multiplex PCR. The sample lists around 110,000 clones; around three fifths were seen once. Per germline, CDR1 GTSNPN and CDR2 SVGIG (reference sequence). This CDR3 spans 14 amino acids. The V and J ends lost 1 base and 8 bases respectively, with 12 bases between them. The table lists this clone with a count of one. Sequencing used PBMCs. The chain has TRBV30 and TRBJ1-6; D ambiguous. This TCR came from a woman between 40 and 50 years old in good health and CMV-seropositive. The CDR3 sequence is CAWSASSKDSPLHF. The CDR3, as DNA: TGTGCCTGGAGTGCGAGCTCGAAAGATTCACCCCTCCACTTT.